Following are 9 T cell receptor beta chains from one sample sequenced in a study of blood T cell repertoires in COVID-19. TCRdb's copy holds only in-frame clones and misses some; the assay was immunoSEQ multiplex PCR. The table lists tens of thousands of clones, around 79% of them singletons. Sequencing was done on a sample of peripheral blood. The receptors were gathered from a woman over 75 with acute or convalescent COVID-19.

The chain couples TRBV5-1 to TRBJ2-5, with D unresolved. The CDR3 runs to 13 residues. Germline CDR1 reads SGHRS; CDR2 reads YFSETQ. The V end lost 1 base, the J end lost 4 bases, and 8 bases lay between the germline ends. The CDR3 loop reads CASSLYNRETQYF. In DNA, the CDR3 is TGCGCCAGCAGCTTGTACAATCGAGAGACCCAGTACTTC.

This sequence joins TRBV5-1 and TRBJ2-7; TRBD2 matches 8 bases. V trimming: 0 bases; J trimming: 3 bases; junction bases outside the gene matches: 11. The CDR3 spans 17 residues. Germline values: CDR1 SGHRS, CDR2 YFSETQ. The CDR3 bases are TGCGCCAGCAGCTTGGGCACCCCAGGAGCGGGAGACTACGAGCAGTACTTC. As protein: CASSLGTPGAGDYEQYF. Together with reference TRBV5-1 and TRBJ2-7, the CDR3 gives the full variable domain: KAGVTQTPRYLIKTRGQQVTLSCSPISGHRSVSWYQQTPGQGLQFLFEYFSETQRNKGNFPGRFSGRQFSNSRSEMNVSTLELGDSALYLCASSLGTPGAGDYEQYFGPGTRLTVT.

The rearrangement joins TRBV7-2 to TRBJ2-3; 11 positions agree with TRBD2. The V gene's germline CDR1 is SGHTA and CDR2 FQGNSA. The CDR3 loop spans 16 amino acids. The trim removed 5 bases at V and 0 bases at J, leaving 4 bases unmatched. CDR3 amino acids: CASSLLAGASTDTQYF. The CDR3 DNA is TGTGCCAGCAGCCTACTAGCGGGGGCTAGCACAGATACGCAGTATTTT.

This clone came up once. This rearrangement joins TRBV7-2 to TRBJ2-3; TRBD2 might be the D (5 bases). The CDR3 is 16 amino acids. Germline CDR1 is SGHTA and CDR2 is FQGNSA. V was shortened by 5 bases and J by 8 bases, with 23 bases between the two germline ends. The CDR3 DNA sequence: TGTGCCAGCAGCGCGGGTCAAGTATCCCGTCAGACTACGCAGTATTTT. It encodes CASSAGQVSRQTTQYF.

This chain connects TRBV25-1 to TRBJ1-5, with D possibly matching TRBD1 (5 bases). The CDR3 extends over 13 amino acids. V lost 4 bases and J lost 6, with 10 bases in between. CDR1 and CDR2 (germline): MGHDK, SYGVNS. DNA of the CDR3: TGTGCCAGCAGTGCCAGCGGGGCTCAGCCCCAGCATTTT. Its protein product is CASSASGAQPQHF.

Written as DNA, the CDR3 is TGTGCCAGCTCAGTTTCTAGCGGGAGGGCGTCGAACGAGCAGTACTTC. It specifies CASSVSSGRASNEQYF. This sequence joins TRBV18 and TRBJ2-7; 12 bases align to TRBD2. Germline V gives CDR1 KGHSH, CDR2 LQKENI. This CDR3 has 16 amino acids. The V and J ends lost 5 bases and 5 bases, in that order; junction bases with no gene match: 10.

This clone was found a few times. The chain recombines TRBV9 with TRBJ1-3, with TRBD1 identical over 8 bases. Germline V CDR1 and CDR2: SGDLS, YYNGEE. The junction had 13 bases not matched to a gene; V was cut back by 3 bases and J by 5 bases. The CDR3 length is 17 residues. The CDR3 region has the DNA TGTGCCAGCAGCGGACTGAAGAGGACAGGGCAAAGAAACACCATATATTTT. Protein product: CASSGLKRTGQRNTIYF.

The genes are TRBV10-1 and TRBJ1-1, with D possibly being TRBD1 (5 bases). V was clipped by 0 bases and J by 7 bases, with 15 bases between them. This CDR3 is built from 15 residues. The germline V gene encodes CDR1 WNHNN and CDR2 SYGVQD (reference sequence). The DNA of the CDR3 is TGCGCCAGCAGTGAGTCGGGTCAGGGCGGTATTGAAGCTTTCTTT. Translating gives CASSESGQGGIEAFF.

This rearrangement joins TRBV7-9 to TRBJ1-1; 7 bases align to TRBD1. Germline lookup yields CDR1 SEHNR and CDR2 FQNEAQ (reference sequence). Trimming removed 3 bases from V and 1 base from J; junction bases left unmatched: 5. The CDR3 spans 15 residues. This CDR3 is CASSFGDSRNTEAFF. CDR3 bases: TGTGCCAGCAGCTTTGGGGACAGCCGGAACACTGAAGCTTTCTTT.